This record concerns one TCR beta chain sequence. The source of the sample is a study of blood T cell repertoires in COVID-19. Clones were read by immunoSEQ multiplex PCR, and TCRdb kept only the in-frame ones, dropping some. The sample has approximately 40,000 clones; around 90% are singletons. CDR1 and CDR2 (germline): SGHVS, FQNEAQ. The CDR3 loop spans 15 amino acids. V was shortened by 0 bases and J by 4 bases, with 11 bases between the two germline ends. V and J are TRBV7-8 and TRBJ2-3; D possibly corresponds to TRBD2 (6 bases). The sample comprised peripheral blood. This sequence originates from a woman in her 70s with acute or convalescent COVID-19. CDR3 residues: CASSLARGSPDTQYF. The CDR3 DNA follows: TGTGCCAGCAGCTTAGCGCGGGGTAGCCCAGATACGCAGTATTTT.